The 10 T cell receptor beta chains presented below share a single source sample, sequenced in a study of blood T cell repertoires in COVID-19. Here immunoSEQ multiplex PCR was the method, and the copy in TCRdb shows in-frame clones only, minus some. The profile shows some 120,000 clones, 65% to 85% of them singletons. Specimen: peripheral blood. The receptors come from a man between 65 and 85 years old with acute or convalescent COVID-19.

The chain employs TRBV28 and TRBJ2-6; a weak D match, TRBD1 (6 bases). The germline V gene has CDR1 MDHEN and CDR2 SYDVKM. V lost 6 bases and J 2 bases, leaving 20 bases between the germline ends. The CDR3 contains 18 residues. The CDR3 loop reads CASSPTPGVLTGANVLTF. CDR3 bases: TGTGCCAGCAGCCCAACCCCAGGGGTCTTAACTGGGGCCAACGTCCTGACTTTC.

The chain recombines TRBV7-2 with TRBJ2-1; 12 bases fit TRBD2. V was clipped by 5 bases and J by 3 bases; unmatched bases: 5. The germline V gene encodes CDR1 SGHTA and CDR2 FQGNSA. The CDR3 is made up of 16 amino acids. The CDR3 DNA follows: TGTGCCAGCAGCCCCCTAGCGGGGGGGCTCTACAATGAGCAGTTCTTC. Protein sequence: CASSPLAGGLYNEQFF.

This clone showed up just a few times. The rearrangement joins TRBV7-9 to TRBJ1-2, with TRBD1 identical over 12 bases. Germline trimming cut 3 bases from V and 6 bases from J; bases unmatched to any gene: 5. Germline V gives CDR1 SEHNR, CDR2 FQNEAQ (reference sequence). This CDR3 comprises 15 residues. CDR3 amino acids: CASSFGGTGGHGYTF. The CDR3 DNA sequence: TGTGCCAGCAGCTTCGGGGGGACAGGGGGCCATGGCTACACCTTC.

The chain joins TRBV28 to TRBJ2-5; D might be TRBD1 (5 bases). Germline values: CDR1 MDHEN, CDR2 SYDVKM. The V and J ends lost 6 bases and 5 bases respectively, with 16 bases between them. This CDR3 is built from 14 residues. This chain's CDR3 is CASSPRVVGETQYF. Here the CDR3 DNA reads TGTGCCAGCAGCCCCAGGGTAGTGGGGGAGACCCAGTACTTC. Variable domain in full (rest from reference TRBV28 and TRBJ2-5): DVKVTQSSRYLVKRTGEKVFLECVQDMDHENMFWYRQDPGLGLRLIYFSYDVKMKEKGDIPEGYSVSREKKERFSLILESASTNQTSMYLCASSPRVVGETQYFGPGTRLLVL.

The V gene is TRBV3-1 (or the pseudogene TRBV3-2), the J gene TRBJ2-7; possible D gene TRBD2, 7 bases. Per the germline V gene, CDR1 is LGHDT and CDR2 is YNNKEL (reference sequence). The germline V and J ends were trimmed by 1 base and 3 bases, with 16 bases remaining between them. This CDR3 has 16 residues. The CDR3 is CASSQGLSGEGYEQYF. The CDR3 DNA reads TGTGCCAGCAGCCAAGGTCTGTCAGGGGAGGGCTACGAGCAGTACTTC.

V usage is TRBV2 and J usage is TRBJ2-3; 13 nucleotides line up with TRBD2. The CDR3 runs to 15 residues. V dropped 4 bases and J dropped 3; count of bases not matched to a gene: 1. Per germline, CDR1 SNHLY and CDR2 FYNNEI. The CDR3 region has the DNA TGTGCCAGCAGTGGACTAGCGGGGGGTACAGATACGCAGTATTTT. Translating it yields CASSGLAGGTDTQYF.

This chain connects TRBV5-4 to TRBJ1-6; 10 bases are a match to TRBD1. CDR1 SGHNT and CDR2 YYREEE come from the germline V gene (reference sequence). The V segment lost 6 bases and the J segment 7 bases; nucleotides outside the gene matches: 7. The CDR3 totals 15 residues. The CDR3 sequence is CASKGQGTENSPLHF. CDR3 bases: TGTGCCAGCAAGGGACAGGGGACCGAAAATTCACCCCTCCACTTT.

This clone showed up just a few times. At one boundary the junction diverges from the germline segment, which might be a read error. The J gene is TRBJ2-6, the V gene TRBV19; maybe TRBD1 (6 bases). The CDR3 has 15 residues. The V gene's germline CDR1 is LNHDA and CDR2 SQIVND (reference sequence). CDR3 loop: CASSIGQIWANVLTF. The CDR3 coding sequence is TGTGCCAGTAGCATAGGACAGATTTGGGCCAACGTCCTGACTTTC.

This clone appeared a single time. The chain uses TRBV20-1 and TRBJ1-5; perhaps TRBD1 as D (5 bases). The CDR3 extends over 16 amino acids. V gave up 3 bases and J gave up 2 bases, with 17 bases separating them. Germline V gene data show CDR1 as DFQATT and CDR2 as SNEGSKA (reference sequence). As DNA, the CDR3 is TGCAGTGCTAGTCCTATCGGGCTCAGGGGCAATCAGCCCCAGCATTTT. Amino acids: CSASPIGLRGNQPQHF.

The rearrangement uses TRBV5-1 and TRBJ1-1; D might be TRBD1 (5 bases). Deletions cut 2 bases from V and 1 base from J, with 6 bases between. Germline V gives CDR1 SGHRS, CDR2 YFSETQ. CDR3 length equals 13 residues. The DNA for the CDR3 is TGCGCCAGCAGCTTACAGGCGAACACTGAAGCTTTCTTT. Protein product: CASSLQANTEAFF.